The source of this TCR beta chain is a study of identical twins. This clonotype was detected a few times. Antigen: not known. Broader study findings: Clonotypes of the beta chain that were abundant in cord blood carried fewer insertions (memory repertoires showed none).

TCRdb re-called the 5' RACE reads with MiXCR, one entry per CDR3 protein. The sample consists of approximately 260,000 distinct CDR3 sequences, around 8.3% of them appearing once. This CDR3 is 18 amino acids long. Unmatched junction bases numbered 6, after V lost 4 bases and J lost 1 base. The germline CDR1 and CDR2 sequences are SGHVS and FQNEAQ. The same sample was also studied in work on yellow fever vaccine responses in identical twins.

Sequencing was done on a sample of CD8+ T cells sorted from blood. The chain couples TRBV7-8 to TRBJ2-5; 16 bases line up with TRBD2. This clonotype was obtained from a woman between 18 and 29 years old in good health. CDR3 in amino acids: CASSSGTSGGESQETQYF. CDR3 nucleotide sequence: TGTGCCAGCAGCTCTGGGACTAGCGGGGGGGAATCCCAAGAGACCCAGTACTTC.